This entry lists 2 T cell receptor beta chains sequenced from one sample in a study of siplizumab effects on memory and regulatory T cells. The repertoire was sequenced with immunoSEQ multiplex PCR; TCRdb's copy has only in-frame clones and lacks some. The sample carries about 100,000 clones, over 90% recorded once. The sequencing sample was made of Tregs sorted from blood. These receptors were obtained from a human donor in good health.

The chain has TRBV4-2 and TRBJ2-7, with TRBD2 matching over 11 bases. The CDR3 consists of 14 residues. J lost 5 bases, V lost 5 bases, and 5 bases had no gene match. The V gene's germline CDR1 is LGHNA and CDR2 YNFKEQ. The CDR3 region has the DNA TGTGCCAGCAGCAAAATAGCGGGAGGGGACGAGCAGTACTTC. It translates to CASSKIAGGDEQYF.

This rearrangement joins TRBV2 to TRBJ1-1, with D perhaps matching TRBD1 (6 bases). The CDR3 consists of 14 residues. The ends were cut back, 6 bases at V and 6 bases at J, with 17 bases in the middle. In germline, CDR1 is SNHLY, CDR2 FYNNEI. The chain's CDR3 is CASREGGASAEAFF. The CDR3, as DNA: TGTGCCAGCAGGGAGGGGGGGGCATCCGCTGAAGCTTTCTTT.